A single sample is the source of the 5 T cell receptor beta chains below, sequenced in a study of cytomegalovirus exposure and HLA in healthy donors. This PCR relied on a set of 60 Vbeta primers and 13 Jbeta primers. Repertoires were generated with immunoSEQ multiplex PCR, while TCRdb's copy carries only in-frame clones and drops some. The table records approximately 190,000 clones, roughly 80% of them present only once. The specimen sequenced was PBMCs. The receptors derive from a woman younger than 30 in good health and CMV-seronegative.

This rearrangement joins TRBV5-6 to TRBJ2-7; 11 nucleotides match TRBD2. Germline trimming cut 0 bases from V and 3 bases from J; bases unmatched to any gene: 8. There are 17 residues in the CDR3. Germline CDR1 is SGHDT and CDR2 is YYEEEE. CDR3 in DNA: TGTGCCAGCAGCTTGGACACCGGGACTAGCGGACACTACGAGCAGTACGTC. Amino acid sequence: CASSLDTGTSGHYEQYV.

As regards this clone: Other DNA sequences from this sample encode an identical CDR3 as well. The chain is built from TRBV2 and TRBJ2-7; unclear D gene. Trimming shortened V by 2 bases and J by 7 bases, and 9 bases separated the two germline ends. CDR3 size: 12 residues. Germline CDR1 is SNHLY and CDR2 is FYNNEI. CDR3 sequence (DNA): TGTGCCAGCAGTGAATCCTCGGTGGAGCAGTACTTC. Translated, it gives CASSESSVEQYF.

V usage is TRBV6-5 and J usage is TRBJ1-6; TRBD1 is a possible D gene (6 bases). CDR1 and CDR2 from the germline V gene are MNHEY and SVGAGI. V was trimmed by 6 bases and J by 10 bases, leaving 13 bases between them. CDR3 length equals 13 residues. Here the CDR3 reads CASRPTGTSPLHF. The CDR3 DNA sequence: TGTGCCAGCAGACCTACAGGGACCTCACCCCTCCACTTT.

The chain combines TRBV9 with TRBJ1-2; 7 bases are shared with TRBD1. The CDR3 spans 15 residues. The V gene's germline CDR1 is SGDLS and CDR2 YYNGEE. The V gene end was trimmed by 4 bases and the J gene end by 1 base; junction bases not matched to a gene: 7. The CDR3 DNA reads as TGTGCCAGCAGCACCGGGGACAGTTATAACTATGGCTACACCTTC. As protein: CASSTGDSYNYGYTF.

This clone was observed a single time. This chain uses TRBV5-1 with TRBJ2-5, with 13 bases aligning to TRBD2. The J call may not be correct, given that the DNA end is closer to TRBJ2-7. From germline, CDR1 is SGHRS and CDR2 YFSETQ. This CDR3 region has 17 residues. CDR3 in DNA: TGCGCCAGCAGCTCGGGGACTAGCGGGACGTATACCTACGAGCAGTACTTC. Residues: CASSSGTSGTYTYEQYF.